The sequence of this TCR beta chain was determined in a study of a mutant IDH1 vaccine in newly diagnosed glioma. Study as a whole: Former treatment meant radiotherapy, temozolomide, or both; the majority had gotten both. Findings of the study overall: Of the patients, more than 80% had vaccine-induced immune responses.

Time point of the sample: week 35, safety follow-up. Topical imiquimod was applied with each vaccine dose, which held 300 ug of mutant IDH1 20-mer peptide. Method: immunoSEQ multiplex PCR; TCRdb's copy keeps in-frame clones and lacks some. Among roughly 69,000 clones listed, around 90% were seen once. Note on this clone: Its antigen is as yet unknown.

The sequence was collected from a young man with glioma. Sequenced material: PBMCs, taken from a glioma patient whose treatment included an IDH1 peptide vaccine.

The CDR3 nucleotides are TGCAGCGTTGGACAGGGGGCTGGGGAGCAGTACTTC. The encoded protein is CSVGQGAGEQYF. The V gene is TRBV29-1, the J gene TRBJ2-7, with TRBD1 matching 10 bases. Germline CDR1 SQVTM, CDR2 ANQGSEA. V lost 4 bases and J lost 7; bases outside the gene matches: 4. This CDR3 spans 12 amino acids.